This T cell receptor (beta chain) was obtained from a study of a mutant IDH1 vaccine in newly diagnosed glioma. Study details: Patients in the study were vaccinated eight times, receiving shots in weeks 1, 3, 5, 7, 11, 15, 19 and 23. Mean patient age was about 40 years; about 60% were male and approximately 40% female.

Germline lookup yields CDR1 LNHDA and CDR2 SQIVND (reference sequence). V lost 7 bases and J 4 bases, leaving 16 bases between the germline ends. The CDR3 runs 14 residues. Time point here: week 23, last vaccination. Every vaccine dose comprised 300 ug of mutant IDH1 20-mer peptide plus topical imiquimod. The donors' diagnosis was new WHO grade 3 or 4 astrocytoma that was IDH1-mutant and ATRX-lost. In regard to this clone: Its specificity is not known.

Sequencing used immunoSEQ multiplex PCR; TCRdb keeps in-frame clones, though not all of them. The sample records under 70,000 clones, 84% being singletons. This material consisted of PBMCs, taken from a glioma patient whose treatment included an IDH1 peptide vaccine. The chain uses TRBV19 and TRBJ1-2; unclear D gene. The sequence was obtained from a man aged 18 to 29 with glioma. This CDR3 reads CASNFFDPAYGYTF. In nucleotides, the CDR3 is TGTGCCAGTAACTTTTTCGACCCTGCCTATGGCTACACCTTC.